These T cell receptor beta chains were read from a single sample in a study of shared clonotypes between healthy human individuals. The assay was immunoSEQ multiplex PCR, and TCRdb's table has in-frame clones only and misses some. The table shows around 1.6 million clones, with about 98% occurring only once. The sequenced sample consisted of naive CD4+ T cells sorted from blood. Receptor source: a man aged 30 to 45 in good health. CDR3s include the opening cysteine and the closing phenylalanine or tryptophan. The D gene is left open where the match is weak. Not all rows give a size; the values are once, few, many and, for expanded clones, a class.

clone_size	d_call	v_call	j_call	cdr3_nt	cdr3_aa
.	.	TRBV6-1	TRBJ2-7	TGTGCCAGCAGAGAAGGCCTCCAGGGCGAGCAGTACTTC	CASREGLQGEQYF
.	TRBD1	TRBV18	TRBJ2-4	TGTGCCAGCTCGCCGACAGGGGAAAGAGCCAAAAACATTCAGTACTTC	CASSPTGERAKNIQYF
.	.	TRBV18	TRBJ1-1	TGTGCCAGCTCACCAACGGCAGGGTTGGACACTGAAGCTTTCTTT	CASSPTAGLDTEAFF
.	TRBD2	TRBV2	TRBJ2-2	TGTGCCAGCAGATCCGGGACTAGCGCCACCGGGGAGCTGTTTTTT	CASRSGTSATGELFF
.	.	TRBV5-1	TRBJ2-5	TGCGCCAGCAGCATCCAAGAGACCCAGTACTTC	CASSIQETQYF
.	TRBD1	TRBV11-3	TRBJ2-7	TGTGCCAGCAGCTTGACAGGGAACCACTACGAGCAGTACTTC	CASSLTGNHYEQYF
.	TRBD1	TRBV30	TRBJ1-3	TGTGCCTGGAGTACCGGGACAGGTTACACCATATATTTT	CAWSTGTGYTIYF
.	.	TRBV6-1	TRBJ2-3	TGTGCCAGCAGTGAAGAGGTCGTCCCCACAGATACGCAGTATTTT	CASSEEVVPTDTQYF
once	.	TRBV6-6	TRBJ2-5	TGTGCCAGCAGTGACATTAGGCCTAAAGAGACCCAGTACTTC	CASSDIRPKETQYF
.	.	TRBV25-1	TRBJ1-5	TGTGCCAGCAGTGATCGCGGGAGGGGAGATCAGCCCCAGCATTTT	CASSDRGRGDQPQHF
.	.	TRBV6-5	TRBJ2-7	TGTGCCAGCAGTTACTCATGGGGGATCTACGAGCAGTACTTC	CASSYSWGIYEQYF
.	.	TRBV27	TRBJ2-7	TGTGCCAGCAGTTTCAGACAGGGAGGGACGGACGAGCAGTACTTC	CASSFRQGGTDEQYF
.	.	TRBV5-1	TRBJ2-5	TGCGCCAGCAGCCTTGGACAAGGAAGTGGGGTCCAAGAGACCCAGTACTTC	CASSLGQGSGVQETQYF
.	.	TRBV5-8	TRBJ2-5	TGTGCCAGCAACGATGGACAGCTAGGGGTCCAAGAGACCCAGTACTTC	CASNDGQLGVQETQYF
.	TRBD1	TRBV10-1	TRBJ2-7	TGCGCCAGCAGCCAAGGACAGGGGAACAGCGAGCAGTACTTC	CASSQGQGNSEQYF
.	.	TRBV11-2	TRBJ1-5	TGTGCCAGCAGCTTAGGTGATCAGCCCCAGCATTTT	CASSLGDQPQHF
.	.	TRBV6-5	TRBJ1-2	TGTGCCAGCAGTTACAGACTTAACTATGGCTACACCTTC	CASSYRLNYGYTF
.	.	TRBV9	TRBJ2-2	TGTGCCAGCAATAATCATCCCGGGGAGCTGTTTTTT	CASNNHPGELFF
.	.	TRBV21-1	TRBJ1-4	TGTGCCAGCAGCCACGACAGGGCTGTTAATGAAAAACTGTTTTTT	CASSHDRAVNEKLFF
.	TRBD2	TRBV5-1	TRBJ2-1	TGCGCCAGCAGAAGAGGAGGGCGGGAGGGTAATGAGCAGTTCTTC	CASRRGGREGNEQFF
.	TRBD2	TRBV7-3	TRBJ2-1	TGTGCCAGCAGCCTAGCGGCGTACAATGAGCAGTTCTTC	CASSLAAYNEQFF
.	TRBD1	TRBV9	TRBJ2-7	TGTGCCAGCAGCCCCCGACAGGGGGTCGACGAGCAGTACTTC	CASSPRQGVDEQYF
.	.	TRBV19	TRBJ2-1	TGTGCCAGTAGTTCACCTCCCACCGCCCACAATGAGCAGTTCTTC	CASSSPPTAHNEQFF
.	TRBD2	TRBV15	TRBJ2-3	TGTGCCACCAGCTTTGGACCGATCGGACTAGCGGGAGACACAGATACGCAGTATTTT	CATSFGPIGLAGDTDTQYF
.	TRBD1	TRBV19	TRBJ1-5	TGTGCCAGTAGTACCACAGGGGAGTGGCCGCCCCAGCATTTT	CASSTTGEWPPQHF
.	.	TRBV7-9	TRBJ1-3	TGTGCCAGCAGCTGGACCCAGGGCTCTGGAAACACCATATATTTT	CASSWTQGSGNTIYF
.	.	TRBV7-8	TRBJ2-2	TGTGCCAGCACCCCGAGAGGGAGTTGGGCCGGGGAGCTGTTTTTT	CASTPRGSWAGELFF
.	.	TRBV5-1	TRBJ2-7	TGCGCCAGCAGCTTGACAGGGAACGGGGCCGAGCAGTACTTC	CASSLTGNGAEQYF
.	.	TRBV5-1	TRBJ1-4	TGCGCCAGCAGCCCCAGTGTAGGAGGGGCCGCAACTAATGAAAAACTGTTTTTT	CASSPSVGGAATNEKLFF
.	.	TRBV5-1	TRBJ1-2	TGCGCCAGCAGCTTGGAAGGGTTTGATGGCTACACCTTC	CASSLEGFDGYTF
.	TRBD2	TRBV6-5	TRBJ2-7	TGTGCCAGCGGGAGGGCAGGGCCCTACGAGCAGTACTTC	CASGRAGPYEQYF
.	.	TRBV5-4	TRBJ2-1	TGTGCCAGCAGCGTTAGCGTCGGTAGTTACAATGAGCAGTTCTTC	CASSVSVGSYNEQFF
.	.	TRBV5-6	TRBJ1-2	TGTGCCAGCAGTCCAGGGTTTGGGAACTATGGCTACACCTTC	CASSPGFGNYGYTF
.	.	TRBV6-1	TRBJ1-1	TGTGCCAGCAGCCGCGGCACTGAAGCTTTCTTT	CASSRGTEAFF
.	TRBD1	TRBV9	TRBJ2-2	TGTGCCAGCAGCGTGGTAACAGGGGGAACCGGGGAGCTGTTTTTT	CASSVVTGGTGELFF
.	.	TRBV14	TRBJ2-1	TGTGCCAGCAGCCAAGACATCCGGCTATACAATGAGCAGTTCTTC	CASSQDIRLYNEQFF
.	.	TRBV9	TRBJ2-7	TGTGCCAGCAGCGTAGGTCCGGAATGGAGGAACGAGCAGTACTTC	CASSVGPEWRNEQYF
.	TRBD1	TRBV18	TRBJ2-7	TGTGCCAGCTCACCGGGGACAGGGGGTTCCTACGAGCAGTACTTC	CASSPGTGGSYEQYF
.	.	TRBV4-1	TRBJ1-3	TGCGCCAGCAGAGTTCAGGCGGGATCTGGAAACACCATATATTTT	CASRVQAGSGNTIYF
.	TRBD2	TRBV19	TRBJ2-3	TGTGCCGCAAAGGCTAGCGGACTCACAGATACGCAGTATTTT	CAAKASGLTDTQYF
.	.	TRBV9	TRBJ2-2	TGTGCCAGCAGCGTAGTGCCCCACGCCCTTCCGGGTACCGGGGAGCTGTTTTTT	CASSVVPHALPGTGELFF